In this sample, the clone carrying this TCR beta chain turned up a few times. What it recognizes is unknown. These data are taken from a study of T cell responses to AZD1222 COVID-19 vaccine. Study-level results: Spike was spanned by vaccine-associated CD4 TCRs, which were dominant at 160-218 and 743-854. Among the donors, most were white British and more were female, and clonal diversity was possibly underestimated. Just a handful of AZD1222 recipients tested seropositive at baseline. Two AZD1222 administrations were followed by greater Spike-specific TCR breadth and depth.

The CDR3 extends over 12 amino acids. Trimming took off 2 bases at V and 6 bases at J, with 11 bases between the two ends. Germline V gene sequence: CDR1 GTSNPN, CDR2 SVGIG (reference sequence). Produced via immunoSEQ multiplex PCR; TCRdb's table is partial and in-frame only. The sample has about 130,000 clones, roughly 90% seen once. The chain uses TRBV30 and TRBJ2-7; D gene unclear. Sequences were derived from peripheral blood, sampled on day 0 of AZD1222 vaccination. This receptor was taken from an adult in good health. This CDR3 is CAWSFLVGEQYF. As DNA, the CDR3 is TGTGCCTGGAGTTTTCTCGTAGGCGAGCAGTACTTC.